This record covers a single T cell receptor beta chain. Its antigen is currently unknown. Amplification used 60 Vbeta primers and 13 Jbeta primers. Profiling relied on immunoSEQ multiplex PCR, and the TCRdb table lists in-frame clones only, not all of them. The sample has 150,000 to 200,000 clones, 75% to 80% seen once; the top ten hold over 0.95%. These data originate in a study of cytomegalovirus exposure and HLA in healthy donors. Broader study findings: There was a cluster of highly shared sequence variants that was likely a sequencing artifact. Indistinguishability led to the exclusion of some V segments, TRBV6-2 and TRBV6-3 included. Analyses of presence/absence relied on an assumption of roughly uniform sequencing depth across donors. Trimming of TCR beta V- and J-genes showed a link, identified in a later analysis, to a missense DCLRE1C variant.

Germline assignment: CDR1 SGHVS and CDR2 FNYEAQ. Trimming removed 0 bases from V and 4 bases from J, with 12 bases in between. This CDR3 has 15 amino acids. Sequenced sample: PBMCs. The chain has TRBV7-6 and TRBJ1-2; perhaps TRBD1 as D (5 bases). The sequence was obtained from a woman between 45 and 60 years old in good health and CMV-seropositive. The CDR3 nucleotides read TGTGCCAGCAGCTTAGCGCCGACAGAGACCTATGGCTACACCTTC. Protein product: CASSLAPTETYGYTF.